This T cell receptor (beta chain) was identified during a study of T cell repertoires and HLA-DP antigens. Turning to the study itself: The donors, ranging 18-to-29 to 60-to-69 years, included a couple of males and one female.

This clone is a singleton in its sample. Its target is not known. TCRdb's copy holds only in-frame clones and misses some; the assay was immunoSEQ multiplex PCR. This table has over 100,000 clones, nearly 95% appearing once. CD4+ T cells, purified by negative selection, averaged roughly 98% purity. The germline V and J ends were trimmed by 7 bases and 1 base, with 14 bases remaining between them. Germline CDR1 and CDR2: SGDLS and YYNGEE. This CDR3 comprises 14 residues. The V gene is TRBV9, the J gene TRBJ1-2; a possible D gene is TRBD1 (5 bases). Sequenced material: CD4+ T cells from PBMCs. The TCR comes from a woman between 18 and 29 years old in good health and CMV-seronegative. This CDR3 reads CASSEGRLNYGYTF. CDR3 sequence (DNA): TGTGCCAGCTCCGAGGGGCGCCTTAACTATGGCTACACCTTC.